These 6 T cell receptor beta chains originate from one sample sequenced in a study of blood T cell repertoires in COVID-19 (TCRdb year 2020). Library generation was performed with the immunoSEQ multiplex PCR assay. Here the immuneACCESS table is served through TCRdb, limited to in-frame sequences with V and J called. Missing clones are a known gap in these copies; in checked studies unresolved V genes cover under half, and the rest lacks a known reason. This sample is represented by approximately 60,000 clones; under 85% of them were singletons. The top ten clonotypes cover roughly 22% of the sample. Sequenced: peripheral blood. The receptors stem from a woman of 80 years or more with active or convalescent COVID-19.

The chain combines TRBV27 with TRBJ1-6; TRBD1 matches 10 bases. With 4 bases clipped from V and 6 bases from J, the junction kept 9 bases outside the gene matches. Germline V gene sequence: CDR1 MNHEY, CDR2 SMNVEV (reference sequence). The CDR3 runs 17 residues. CDR3 sequence reads: CASSSPGDRGGNSPLHF. The CDR3 DNA reads TGTGCCAGCAGTTCCCCGGGGGACAGGGGAGGTAATTCACCCCTCCACTTT.

This chain connects TRBV5-5 to TRBJ1-2, with unresolved D. Germline CDR1 and CDR2: SGHKS and YYEKEE (reference sequence). This CDR3 contains 15 residues. The germline V and J ends were trimmed by 1 base and 1 base, with 11 bases remaining between them. The CDR3 is CASSLQVFNNYGYTF. For the CDR3, the DNA is TGTGCCAGCAGCTTGCAGGTGTTCAATAACTATGGCTACACCTTC.

J is TRBJ1-4 and V is TRBV18, with D unclear. Deletions cut 0 bases from V and 2 bases from J, with 4 bases between. CDR1 is KGHSH and CDR2 is LQKENI in the germline V gene. CDR3 length equals 14 residues. As DNA, the CDR3 is TGTGCCAGCTCACCACCGAGTACTAATGAAAAACTGTTTTTT. This sequence encodes CASSPPSTNEKLFF.

The chain joins TRBV3-1 (or the pseudogene TRBV3-2) to TRBJ1-1; no clear D gene. V lost 4 bases to trimming and J lost 3 bases, with 15 bases between them. The germline gives CDR1 LGHDT, CDR2 YNNKEL (reference sequence). The CDR3 totals 15 residues. The CDR3 DNA follows: TGTGCCAGCAGCCGCTCGGCGGGTCGGGACACTGAAGCTTTCTTT. Translation: CASSRSAGRDTEAFF.

This chain joins TRBV18 and TRBJ1-4; D is unresolved. The V end lost 2 bases, the J end lost 7 bases, and 14 bases lay between the germline ends. Germline V gene data show CDR1 as KGHSH and CDR2 as LQKENI. This CDR3 is 15 amino acids long. CDR3 region: CASSPMASSGEKLFF. Here the CDR3 DNA reads TGTGCCAGCTCACCAATGGCCTCATCAGGTGAAAAACTGTTTTTT.

This chain connects TRBV29-1 to TRBJ1-2; D perhaps matches TRBD1 (5 bases). V lost 0 bases and J 7 bases, leaving 9 bases between the germline ends. The CDR3 runs 12 residues. The V gene's germline CDR1 is SQVTM and CDR2 ANQGSEA. The CDR3 bases are TGCAGCGTTGAAGAAATGGGGGGTGGCTACACCTTC. Protein: CSVEEMGGGYTF.